The sample holds one count of the clone carrying this TCR beta chain. The data derive from a study of PD-L1 blockade in urothelial cancer. For the study at large: Patients' histories included 0 to 3 prior chemotherapy regimens.

Germline loops: CDR1 SGHTA, CDR2 FQGNSA. V was pared by 5 bases and J by 6 bases, with 5 bases of the junction left unmatched. The length of the CDR3 is 13 residues. Time point specified: pretreatment peripheral blood. Measured with immunoSEQ multiplex PCR; TCRdb has only the in-frame clones, and not every one. This table has 37,000 or so clones, approximately 84% appearing once. This TCR was sampled from a man in his 60s with urothelial cancer. The J gene is TRBJ1-1, the V gene TRBV7-2; 8 bases agree with TRBD1. The source was PBMCs, collected around atezolizumab (anti-PD-L1) treatment. CDR3 residues: CASSIMDRAEAFF. The CDR3 nucleotides read TGTGCCAGCAGCATCATGGACAGGGCTGAAGCTTTCTTT.